The 19 T cell receptor beta chains listed next were all sequenced from one sample in a study of neoadjuvant anti-PD-1 for oral cavity cancer. The data were produced by immunoSEQ multiplex PCR, yet TCRdb's version contains in-frame clones alone and is incomplete. Of over 12,000 clones detected, over 55% appear once; the ten largest clones hold 3% to 3.5%. The sample consisted of PBMCs, taken before nivolumab (anti-PD-1) treatment. Every receptor here comes from a person aged 40 to 85 with oral cavity squamous cell carcinoma.

V is TRBV7-3 and J is TRBJ1-1; D is uncertain. The CDR3 is 13 residues long. CDR1 is SGHTA and CDR2 is FQGTGA in the germline V gene. The germline V and J ends were trimmed by 3 bases and 1 base, with 6 bases remaining between them. CDR3 amino acids: CASSFLRNTEAFF. DNA of the CDR3: TGTGCCAGCAGCTTCCTCAGGAACACTGAAGCTTTCTTT.

The V call is TRBV6-1, the J call TRBJ2-7; TRBD2 matches 10 bases. The CDR3 runs to 16 residues. J lost 2 bases, V lost 2 bases, and 6 bases had no gene match. The germline gives CDR1 MNHNS, CDR2 SASEGT. In nucleotides, the CDR3 is TGTGCCAGCAGTGAAAGCTCTAGCGGGAGAGCCTACGAGCAGTACTTC. It is translated as CASSESSSGRAYEQYF.

The chain recombines TRBV29-1 with TRBJ2-3; D uncertain. In germline, CDR1 is SQVTM, CDR2 ANQGSEA. The CDR3 consists of 11 residues. V lost 7 bases to trimming and J lost 2 bases, with 7 bases between them. This CDR3 is CSGRSTDTQYF. The CDR3 bases are TGCAGCGGACGGTCCACAGATACGCAGTATTTT.

The chain employs TRBV5-1 and TRBJ1-1, with D perhaps matching TRBD1 (6 bases). The germline CDR1 and CDR2 sequences are SGHRS and YFSETQ. Between the trimmed V and J ends, which lost 0 bases and 3 bases, there was a span of 12 bases. The CDR3 has 15 amino acids. This CDR3 reads CASSLGGGQYTEAFF. DNA for the CDR3: TGCGCCAGCAGCTTGGGTGGGGGGCAATACACTGAAGCTTTCTTT.

V and J are TRBV11-2 and TRBJ2-7; D is unclear. Trimming removed 5 bases from V and 4 bases from J, with 21 bases in between. The V gene's germline CDR1 is SGHAT and CDR2 FQNNGV. The CDR3 has 16 residues. The CDR3 here is CASSKSGWGPTYEQYF. The CDR3 coding sequence is TGTGCCAGCAGCAAGAGTGGGTGGGGTCCGACGTACGAGCAGTACTTC. Using reference TRBV11-2 and TRBJ2-7 for the parts outside the CDR3, the full variable domain is EAGVAQSPRYKIIEKRQSVAFWCNPISGHATLYWYQQILGQGPKLLIQFQNNGVVDDSQLPKDRFSAERLKGVDSTLKIQPAKLEDSAVYLCASSKSGWGPTYEQYFGPGTRLTVT.

The sample holds one count of this clone. This chain joins TRBV27 and TRBJ2-7, with 7 positions matching TRBD2. This CDR3 is 15 amino acids long. V shed 0 bases, J shed 5 bases, and the junction held 7 bases outside the gene matches. Germline V gives CDR1 MNHEY, CDR2 SMNVEV (reference sequence). CDR3 amino acids: CASSLSEAGPHEQYF. The CDR3 nucleotides are TGTGCCAGCAGTTTATCGGAAGCGGGACCGCACGAGCAGTACTTC.

The CDR3 DNA follows: TGTGCCAGCAGAAACCCGGCGAAATACAATGAGCAGTTCTTC. The encoded protein is CASRNPAKYNEQFF. The V and J genes are TRBV28 and TRBJ2-1; D remains unclear. V lost 6 bases and J 4 bases, leaving 13 bases between the germline ends. The CDR3 covers 14 residues. CDR1 MDHEN and CDR2 SYDVKM come from the germline V gene.

The gene calls are TRBV29-1 and TRBJ2-3; D gene ambiguous. The CDR3 has 14 amino acids. Germline V gene data show CDR1 as SQVTM and CDR2 as ANQGSEA. V was cut by 3 bases and J by 1 base, with 11 bases left in between. CDR3 in amino acids: CSVDRPQGTDTQYF. The DNA for the CDR3 is TGCAGCGTTGATCGGCCGCAAGGCACAGATACGCAGTATTTT.

This clone occurred a few times. The rearrangement links TRBV7-2 to TRBJ1-5; D gene ambiguous. The germline CDR1 and CDR2 sequences are SGHTA and FQGNSA. This CDR3 has 13 residues. With 1 base removed from V and 5 bases from J, the gap between germline ends came to 6 bases. The CDR3 loop reads CASSLVGDQPQHF. The CDR3 DNA reads as TGTGCCAGCAGCTTAGTCGGGGATCAGCCCCAGCATTTT.

The chain uses TRBV7-2 and TRBJ1-1, with D possibly matching TRBD1 (5 bases). Germline lookup yields CDR1 SGHTA and CDR2 FQGNSA. Trimming pared 2 bases from V and 7 bases from J, leaving 17 bases between. This CDR3 spans 15 amino acids. This CDR3 is CASSLMGQGPDEAFF. The DNA of the CDR3 is TGTGCCAGCAGCTTAATGGGGCAGGGTCCTGATGAAGCTTTCTTT.

V usage is TRBV30 and J usage is TRBJ2-3; no definite D call. V was clipped by 0 bases and J by 6 bases, with 4 bases between them. CDR3 size: 11 residues. CDR1 and CDR2 from the germline V gene are GTSNPN and SVGIG (reference sequence). This CDR3 is CAWSVGDTQYF. CDR3 nucleotide sequence: TGTGCCTGGAGTGTGGGGGATACGCAGTATTTT.

V and J are TRBV6-1 and TRBJ2-7; D might be TRBD1 (5 bases). V was cut by 1 base and J by 3 bases, with 10 bases left in between. The CDR3 is 14 residues long. Germline V lookup: CDR1 MNHNS, CDR2 SASEGT. CDR3 sequence reads: CASSEGGIVYEQYF. CDR3 coding DNA: TGTGCCAGCAGTGAAGGGGGCATTGTCTACGAGCAGTACTTC.

The chain recombines TRBV5-8 with TRBJ2-1; 11 positions agree with TRBD2. V lost 3 bases to trimming and J lost 4 bases; unmatched junction nucleotides: 3. CDR1 SGHTS and CDR2 YDEGEE come from the germline V gene. This CDR3 spans 15 amino acids. For the CDR3, the DNA is TGTGCCAGCAGCTCGGGACTAGCGGTTTACAATGAGCAGTTCTTC. It encodes CASSSGLAVYNEQFF.

The genes are TRBV30 and TRBJ1-2; possible D gene TRBD1, 6 bases. V lost 4 bases, J lost 6 bases, and 15 bases lay in between. The germline gives CDR1 GTSNPN, CDR2 SVGIG (reference sequence). CDR3 length equals 13 residues. DNA of the CDR3: TGTGCCTGGAAAGGCAGGGGTTACAATGGCTACACCTTC. This translates into CAWKGRGYNGYTF.

V and J are TRBV5-4 and TRBJ2-7; 7 bases fit TRBD1. With 3 bases clipped from V and 1 base from J, the junction kept 1 base outside the gene matches. CDR1 and CDR2 from the germline V gene are SGHNT and YYREEE (reference sequence). The CDR3 consists of 13 residues. Here the CDR3 DNA reads TGTGCCAGCAGCTCAGGGGGTTCCTACGAGCAGTACTTC. It encodes CASSSGGSYEQYF.

This clone occurred a few times. This chain joins TRBV6-1 and TRBJ2-7; TRBD1 matches 12 bases. CDR3 length: 15 amino acids. Germline CDR1 and CDR2: MNHNS and SASEGT. J lost 7 bases, V lost 8 bases, and 12 bases had no gene match. In DNA form, the CDR3 reads TGTGCCAGCGGCCTCTCCGGGACAGGGGGCGAAGAGCAGTACTTC. This sequence encodes CASGLSGTGGEEQYF.

V is TRBV11-2 and J is TRBJ2-7, with D possibly being TRBD1 or TRBD2 (5 bases each). Germline CDR1 and CDR2: SGHAT and FQNNGV. There are 17 residues in the CDR3. V lost 5 bases and J lost 6, with 26 bases in between. The CDR3 reads CASSRLRGRRNLGEQYF. The CDR3 DNA sequence: TGTGCCAGCAGCCGCCTGAGGGGAAGACGGAACCTAGGCGAGCAGTACTTC. Full variable domain (remainder filled in from reference TRBV11-2 and TRBJ2-7): EAGVAQSPRYKIIEKRQSVAFWCNPISGHATLYWYQQILGQGPKLLIQFQNNGVVDDSQLPKDRFSAERLKGVDSTLKIQPAKLEDSAVYLCASSRLRGRRNLGEQYFGPGTRLTVT.

The rearrangement joins TRBV27 to TRBJ1-5; D might be TRBD1 (6 bases). The V gene lost 4 bases and the J gene lost 3 bases, with 13 bases spanning the gap. In germline, CDR1 is MNHEY, CDR2 SMNVEV (reference sequence). The CDR3 has 15 amino acids. The CDR3 coding sequence is TGTGCCAGCAGTTCCACGGGACAAACCAATCAGCCCCAGCATTTT. Its protein is CASSSTGQTNQPQHF.

The CDR3 DNA reads TGTGCCAGCAGCCTAGGATCCGGGGGAGGCGAGCAGTACTTC. Translating gives CASSLGSGGGEQYF. The chain recombines TRBV5-6 with TRBJ2-7; the D gene is possibly TRBD2 (6 bases). V dropped 4 bases and J dropped 6 bases, with 17 bases sitting between them. The V gene's germline CDR1 is SGHDT and CDR2 YYEEEE. This CDR3 region has 14 residues.